The 8 T cell receptor beta chains below come from one sample, sequenced in a study of blood T cell repertoires in COVID-19. Generated by immunoSEQ multiplex PCR, the TCRdb table keeps only in-frame clones and is missing some. The sample consists of more than 110,000 clones, approximately 83% of them appearing once. Sequencing input: peripheral blood. All receptors derive from a human donor in a cohort sampled during active COVID-19.

In regard to this clone: This may arise from a read error, as a much more abundant clone is one base away. Other DNA sequences of this sample code for an identical CDR3. The chain employs TRBV3-1 (or the pseudogene TRBV3-2) and TRBJ2-7; TRBD2 agrees at 10 bases. V was pared by 4 bases and J by 0 bases, with 0 bases of the junction left unmatched. Germline CDR1 reads LGHDT; CDR2 reads YNNKEL (reference sequence). This CDR3 spans 14 amino acids. In DNA, the CDR3 is TGTGCCAGCAGCCCTAGCGGGGGCTCCTACGAGCAGTACTTC. It specifies CASSPSGGSYEQYF.

This clone was detected once. CDR3 residues: CASTPTFGYYEQYF. Here the CDR3 DNA reads TGTGCCAGCACCCCTACTTTCGGTTACTACGAGCAGTACTTC. The J gene is TRBJ2-7, the V gene TRBV6-5; D call uncertain. V shed 7 bases and J shed 3 bases, with 16 bases lying between them. The V gene's germline CDR1 is MNHEY and CDR2 SVGAGI. The CDR3 contains 14 residues.

The chain employs TRBV19 and TRBJ2-4, with 9 bases lining up with TRBD1. CDR3 size: 16 residues. Losses at the gene ends were 3 bases for V and 3 bases for J; bases not matched to a gene: 6. Germline V CDR1 and CDR2: LNHDA, SQIVND (reference sequence). CDR3 coding DNA: TGTGCCAGTAGTATTCTACAGGGGGCGGGCAAAAACATTCAGTACTTC. Translating it yields CASSILQGAGKNIQYF.

In nucleotides, the CDR3 is TGTGCCAGCAGCCAAGCTGCGGGGGGTCAAGAGACCCAGTACTTC. Protein sequence: CASSQAAGGQETQYF. The rearrangement links TRBV3-1 (or the pseudogene TRBV3-2) to TRBJ2-5; TRBD2 aligns across 8 bases. The CDR3 has 15 amino acids. J lost 2 bases, V lost 1 base, and 3 bases had no gene match. Looked up from germline, CDR1 is LGHDT and CDR2 is YNNKEL (reference sequence).

This chain connects TRBV5-1 to TRBJ2-1; 9 nucleotides agree with TRBD2. The CDR3 contains 17 residues. The germline CDR1 and CDR2 sequences are SGHRS and YFSETQ. The junction had 5 bases not matched to a gene; V was cut back by 0 bases and J by 1 base. CDR3 in amino acids: CASSLEPAGGSYNEQFF. CDR3 in DNA: TGCGCCAGCAGCTTGGAACCAGCGGGGGGTTCCTACAATGAGCAGTTCTTC.

The chain combines TRBV7-3 with TRBJ2-2, with D possibly matching TRBD1 (5 bases). Germline loops: CDR1 SGHTA, CDR2 FQGTGA. The V and J ends lost 5 bases and 2 bases respectively, with 18 bases between them. This CDR3 contains 17 residues. The CDR3 DNA is TGTGCCAGCAGCGTCGACAGAGAGTCAGCAAACACCGGGGAGCTGTTTTTT. This translates into CASSVDRESANTGELFF.

The chain has TRBV28 and TRBJ2-3; 8 bases align to TRBD1. The CDR3 spans 16 residues. Germline V CDR1 and CDR2: MDHEN, SYDVKM. The V segment lost 6 bases and the J segment 1 base; nucleotides outside the gene matches: 9. In DNA, the CDR3 is TGTGCCAGCAGCCCGACCCCGGGACAGGGCACAGATACGCAGTATTTT. Its translation: CASSPTPGQGTDTQYF.

This sequence joins TRBV6-5 and TRBJ1-1; TRBD1 matches at 7 bases. Looked up from germline, CDR1 is MNHEY and CDR2 is SVGAGI. CDR3 length: 15 amino acids. J was trimmed by 4 bases and V by 5 bases; bases with no gene match: 10. The CDR3 DNA reads TGTGCCAGCAGTCGAATGACAGGGAGGCGCACTGAAGCTTTCTTT. It translates to CASSRMTGRRTEAFF.